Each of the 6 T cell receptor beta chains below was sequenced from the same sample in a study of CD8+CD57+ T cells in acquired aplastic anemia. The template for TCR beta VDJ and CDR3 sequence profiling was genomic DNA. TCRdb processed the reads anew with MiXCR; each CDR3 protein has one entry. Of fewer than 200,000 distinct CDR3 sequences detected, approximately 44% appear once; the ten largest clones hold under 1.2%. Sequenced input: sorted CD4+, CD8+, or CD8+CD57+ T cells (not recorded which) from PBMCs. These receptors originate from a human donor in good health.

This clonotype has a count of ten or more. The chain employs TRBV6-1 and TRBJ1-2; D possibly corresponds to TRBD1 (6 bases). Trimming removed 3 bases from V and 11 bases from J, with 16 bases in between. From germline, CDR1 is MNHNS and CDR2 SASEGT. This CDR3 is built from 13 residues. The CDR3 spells CASSEGGLGGYTF. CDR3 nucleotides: TGTGCCAGCAGTGAGGGGGGGCTTGGGGGTTACACCTTC.

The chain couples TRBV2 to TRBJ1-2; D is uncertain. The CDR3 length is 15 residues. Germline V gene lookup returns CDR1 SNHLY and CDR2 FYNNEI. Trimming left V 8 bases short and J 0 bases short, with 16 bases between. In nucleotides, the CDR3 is TGTGCCAGCGTAGACTTTGTCGGGGCTAACTATGGCTACACCTTC. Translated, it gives CASVDFVGANYGYTF.

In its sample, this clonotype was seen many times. The CDR3 region has the DNA TGTGCCATCAGTGACCCGGGGGGGCAAGTAAACACCATATATTTT. This sequence encodes CAISDPGGQVNTIYF. The chain has TRBV10-3 and TRBJ1-3; a weak D match, TRBD1 (6 bases). CDR1 and CDR2 (germline): ENHRY, SYGVKD. V shed 3 bases and J shed 6 bases, with 15 bases lying between them. CDR3 length: 15 residues.

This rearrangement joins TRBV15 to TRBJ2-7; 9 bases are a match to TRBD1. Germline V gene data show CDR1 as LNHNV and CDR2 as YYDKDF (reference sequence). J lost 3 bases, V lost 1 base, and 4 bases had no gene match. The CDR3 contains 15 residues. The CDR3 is CATSRGRGQGYEQYF. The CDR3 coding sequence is TGTGCCACCAGCAGAGGTAGGGGACAGGGCTACGAGCAGTACTTC.

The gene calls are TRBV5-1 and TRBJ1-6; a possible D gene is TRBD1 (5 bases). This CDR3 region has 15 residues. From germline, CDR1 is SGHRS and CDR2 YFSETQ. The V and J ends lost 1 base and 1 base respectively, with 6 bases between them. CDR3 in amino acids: CASSLSGSYNSPLHF. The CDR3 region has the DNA TGCGCCAGCAGCTTGTCAGGGTCCTATAATTCACCCCTCCACTTT.

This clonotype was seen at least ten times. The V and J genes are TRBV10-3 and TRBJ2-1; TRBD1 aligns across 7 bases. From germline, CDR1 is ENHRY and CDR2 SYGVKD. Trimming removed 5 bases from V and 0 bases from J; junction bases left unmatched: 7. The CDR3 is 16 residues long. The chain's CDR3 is CAISPSTGSSYNEQFF. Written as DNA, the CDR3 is TGTGCCATCAGTCCTTCGACAGGGAGCTCCTACAATGAGCAGTTCTTC.